The rows below give T cell receptor beta chains drawn from one sample of a study of shared clonotypes between healthy human individuals. TCRdb's table, derived via immunoSEQ multiplex PCR, lists solely in-frame clones and lacks some. This sample carries 2 million to 2.5 million clones, approximately 93% of them seen once, and the ten largest clones take 0.35% to 0.5%. Sequencing was carried out using naive CD4+ T cells from PBMCs. These receptor sequences come from a man aged 18 to 30 in good health. Some clones in this sample may be carry-over from other donors' samples. CDR3s include the opening cysteine and the closing phenylalanine or tryptophan. Each record gives: J gene, V gene, D gene, clone size, CDR3 DNA, CDR3 protein. A D gene is named only where the DNA matches it firmly. A clone size is listed for some rows: how often the clone was seen (once, few, many), or a class if it is expanded.

TRBJ2-1,TRBV6-1,TRBD2,-,TGTGCCAGCAGTGGGGACCGGGGGGATGAGCAGTTCTTC,CASSGDRGDEQFF
TRBJ2-3,TRBV7-3,TRBD2,-,TGTGCCAGCAGTCAGGGACTAGCGTCAGATACGCAGTATTTT,CASSQGLASDTQYF
TRBJ1-3,TRBV9,-,-,TGTGCCAGCAGCGTACACCAAGGGGTGGGAAACACCATATATTTT,CASSVHQGVGNTIYF
TRBJ1-1,TRBV28,-,-,TGTGCCAGCAGTCGTCATACCACGGGGAACACTGAAGCTTTCTTT,CASSRHTTGNTEAFF
TRBJ1-1,TRBV18,TRBD1,-,TGTGCCAGCTCACCGCCGGGACAGTTGAACACTGAAGCTTTCTTT,CASSPPGQLNTEAFF
TRBJ2-5,TRBV10-3,TRBD2,-,TGTGCCATCAGAGGGACTAGAGGTGAGACCCAGTACTTC,CAIRGTRGETQYF
TRBJ2-3,TRBV5-6,-,-,TGTGCCAGCAGCTTGGCCTCGAAGCATATCGCAGATACGCAGTATTTT,CASSLASKHIADTQYF
TRBJ1-5,TRBV19,-,-,TGTGCCAGTAGTGTCCGGGACACAGGATATAGCAATCAGCCCCAGCATTTT,CASSVRDTGYSNQPQHF
TRBJ2-3,TRBV27,TRBD2,-,TGTGCCAGCAGTTTCAGCGGGAGAGGACGCACAGATACGCAGTATTTT,CASSFSGRGRTDTQYF
TRBJ1-2,TRBV6-5,TRBD1,-,TGTGCCAGCAGCCCTGGACAGGGTGGCTATGGCTACACCTTC,CASSPGQGGYGYTF
TRBJ2-7,TRBV25-1,-,-,TGTGCCAGTAACAGGGGGGGTTCCCACTACGAGCAGTACTTC,CASNRGGSHYEQYF
TRBJ2-7,TRBV4-2,TRBD2,-,TGTGCCAGCAGCGTCCGGACTAGCGGGGGCTCCTACGAGCAGTACTTC,CASSVRTSGGSYEQYF
TRBJ2-5,TRBV7-9,TRBD2,-,TGTGCCAGCAGCTTAGGAGCATGGCTAGCGGGACCGAACGGGGAGACCCAGTACTTC,CASSLGAWLAGPNGETQYF
TRBJ2-3,TRBV7-9,-,-,TGTGCCAGCAGCTTAAGTAGCACCACAGATACGCAGTATTTT,CASSLSSTTDTQYF
TRBJ1-1,TRBV29-1,-,few,TGCAGCGTTGACATACCCAAACAGAACACTGAAGCTTTCTTT,CSVDIPKQNTEAFF
TRBJ2-1,TRBV10-3,TRBD2,-,TGTGCCATCAGTGACCGAAAGGGTGGGAGGGGCGCGAGCTCCTACAATGAGCAGTTCTTC,CAISDRKGGRGASSYNEQFF
TRBJ2-7,TRBV4-3,TRBD1,-,TGCGCCAGCAGCCAACTTAGGGACAGGGGATCCGAGCAGTACTTC,CASSQLRDRGSEQYF
TRBJ2-3,TRBV29-1,-,-,TGCAGCGCCGGAGGGACCACAGATACGCAGTATTTT,CSAGGTTDTQYF
TRBJ2-1,TRBV2,-,-,TGTGCCAGCAGTGACGGCTTCAATGAGCAGTTCTTC,CASSDGFNEQFF
TRBJ2-7,TRBV10-3,-,-,TGTGCCATCAGTGGCTCCGGGCTCTACGAGCAGTACTTC,CAISGSGLYEQYF
TRBJ2-7,TRBV7-2,-,-,TGTGCCAGCAGTTCCCCGGGACCCTACGAGCAGTACTTC,CASSSPGPYEQYF
TRBJ1-2,TRBV28,-,once,TGTGCCAGCAGGTATAACTATGGCTACACCTTC,CASRYNYGYTF
TRBJ2-7,TRBV13,TRBD1,-,TGTGCCAGCAGGTCTCAGGGGGTCCGCTACGAGCAGTACTTC,CASRSQGVRYEQYF
TRBJ1-1,TRBV5-1,-,-,TGCGCCAGCAGCTTCCGGGACCCCACTGAAGCTTTCTTT,CASSFRDPTEAFF
TRBJ1-5,TRBV14,TRBD1,-,TGTGCCAGCAGCCAAGATGGCAGGGGGAGGCGGGAGCCCCAGCATTTT,CASSQDGRGRREPQHF
TRBJ1-5,TRBV15,-,-,TGTGCCACCAGCAGATATAATCAGCCCCAGCATTTT,CATSRYNQPQHF
TRBJ1-1,TRBV5-1,-,few,TGCGCCAGCAGGCAGGGTTCGGTTGACACTGAAGCTTTCTTT,CASRQGSVDTEAFF
TRBJ1-2,TRBV19,-,-,TGTGCCAGTCATAATTTTCGGCAGGACAATGGCTACACCTTC,CASHNFRQDNGYTF
TRBJ2-5,TRBV11-3,-,-,TGTGCCAGCAGCTTAGGCCCTGGCGGGGAGACCCAGTACTTC,CASSLGPGGETQYF
TRBJ2-5,TRBV4-1,-,-,TGCGCCAGCAGCCACCGGGGGACAGAGACCCAGTACTTC,CASSHRGTETQYF
TRBJ2-7,TRBV18,TRBD1,-,TGTGCCAGCTCACCACCGGGGGACAGGGTGGACTACGAGCAGTACTTC,CASSPPGDRVDYEQYF
TRBJ2-3,TRBV28,-,-,TGTGCCAGAGGCCCACTCGTTCCTAGGGAGCGGTATTTT,CARGPLVPRERYF
TRBJ2-7,TRBV6-1,-,-,TGTGCCAGCAGTTCAGCCGGGAACTACGAGCAGTACTTC,CASSSAGNYEQYF
TRBJ2-1,TRBV19,-,-,TGTGCCAGTATGGGGATTGGGAGGGGGTACAATGAGCAGTTCTTC,CASMGIGRGYNEQFF
TRBJ1-4,TRBV9,-,once,TGTGCCAGCAGCGCTGGGTTCGGGGGGCGCTTGGAAAAACTGTTTTTT,CASSAGFGGRLEKLFF
TRBJ2-2,TRBV27,TRBD2,-,TGTGCCAGCAGGCCACAGGGCGGGAGGGCCACCGGGGAGCTGTTTTTT,CASRPQGGRATGELFF
TRBJ2-1,TRBV11-2,-,-,TGTGCCAGCAGCTTAGAAAGCGTCGGTGAGCAGTTCTTC,CASSLESVGEQFF
TRBJ2-1,TRBV7-2,-,-,TGTGCCAGCAGCCCGTTTAGTGGGCCCCTCTCTGGCAATGAGCAGTTCTTC,CASSPFSGPLSGNEQFF
TRBJ2-5,TRBV6-1,TRBD1,-,TGTGCCACCACGGGACAGAAGAAGATACAAGAGACCCAGTACTTC,CATTGQKKIQETQYF
TRBJ2-2,TRBV2,TRBD2,-,TGTGCCAGCAGGGGTAGCGGGAGGCGTACCGGGGAGCTGTTTTTT,CASRGSGRRTGELFF
TRBJ2-7,TRBV28,-,-,TGTGCCAGCACCCACCGGGACACCGAGCAGTACTTC,CASTHRDTEQYF
TRBJ1-5,TRBV15,TRBD1,-,TGTGCCACCAGCAGAGGATACGGACAGGGGGTTCAGCCCCAGCATTTT,CATSRGYGQGVQPQHF
TRBJ1-1,TRBV10-1,TRBD1,few,TGCGCCAGCAGTCCGGGACAGAAGAACACTGAAGCTTTCTTT,CASSPGQKNTEAFF
TRBJ2-5,TRBV7-2,TRBD1,once,TGTGCCAGCAGCCCGGACAGGGGGCGGGTGGAGACCCAGTACTTC,CASSPDRGRVETQYF
TRBJ1-1,TRBV18,-,-,TGTGCCAGCTCAACCGGGGCCGCGAACACTGAAGCTTTCTTT,CASSTGAANTEAFF
TRBJ2-3,TRBV5-1,TRBD2,-,TGCGCCAGCAGCTTAGAGACTAGCGGGACAGATACGCAGTATTTT,CASSLETSGTDTQYF
TRBJ2-3,TRBV28,TRBD2,-,TGTGCCAGCAGGAGAGCGGGAGTACCCACAGATACGCAGTATTTT,CASRRAGVPTDTQYF
TRBJ2-7,TRBV5-5,-,-,TGTGCCAGCAGCTCTCCCAATTTCCGGGACAAGTCCTACGAGCAGTACTTC,CASSSPNFRDKSYEQYF
TRBJ1-5,TRBV5-1,-,-,TGCGCCAGCAGCCCGGCAGGGATGGCCAATCAGCCCCAGCATTTT,CASSPAGMANQPQHF
TRBJ2-1,TRBV29-1,-,-,TGCAGCGTTGAGGGGGTGAAGGACAGCGGTCTTTACAATGAGCAGTTCTTC,CSVEGVKDSGLYNEQFF
TRBJ1-3,TRBV6-5,-,-,TGTGCCAGCAGTCGCGACAGCAACTCTGGAAACACCATATATTTT,CASSRDSNSGNTIYF
TRBJ1-4,TRBV5-1,-,-,TGCGCCAGCAGCTCGACGGCTGGGGACGAAAAACTGTTTTTT,CASSSTAGDEKLFF
TRBJ2-7,TRBV18,-,once,TGTGCCAGCGGGGCACTAGGCGAGCAGTACTTC,CASGALGEQYF
TRBJ1-2,TRBV28,TRBD1,-,TGTGCCAGCAGCCAAACAGGGGGTGGCTACACCTTC,CASSQTGGGYTF